This TCR beta chain was profiled in a study of cytomegalovirus exposure and HLA in healthy donors. Overall study results and limits: Altogether, about 160 TCR beta chains were recorded as cytomegalovirus-associated.

Generated by immunoSEQ multiplex PCR, the TCRdb table keeps only in-frame clones and is missing some. The sample has 250,000 or so clones, approximately 90% seen once. For this clone: Its antigen is unidentified.

Germline-derived CDR1 and CDR2 are SGHRS and YFSETQ. V was trimmed by 0 bases and J by 3 bases, leaving 18 bases between them. CDR3 size: 17 residues. This sequence joins TRBV5-1 and TRBJ1-1, with D tentatively TRBD1 (6 bases). The TCR sequence derives from a man between 18 and 35 years old in good health and CMV-seronegative. Sequenced sample: PBMCs. The CDR3 here is CASSLEHPIGGHTEAFF. The CDR3 bases are TGCGCCAGCAGCTTGGAGCATCCAATTGGGGGCCACACTGAAGCTTTCTTT.